Listed here are 15 T cell receptor beta chains from one sample, sequenced in a study of cytomegalovirus exposure and HLA in healthy donors. The PCR had 60 Vbeta and 13 Jbeta primers. TCRdb's copy holds only in-frame clones and misses some; the assay was immunoSEQ multiplex PCR. The data hold nearly 80,000 clones, with roughly three quarters observed a single time. Source material: PBMCs. The receptors derive from a woman aged 35 to 49 in good health and CMV-seropositive.

A single count supports this clone. The chain uses TRBV5-4 and TRBJ2-2, with 11 bases that match TRBD2. Per germline, CDR1 SGHNT and CDR2 YYREEE (reference sequence). The CDR3 is made up of 17 amino acids. V dropped 4 bases and J dropped 5; count of bases not matched to a gene: 10. The CDR3, as DNA: TGTGCCAGCAGCGGGGGGCTAGCGGGGGGAGGAACCGGGGAGCTGTTTTTT. This sequence encodes CASSGGLAGGGTGELFF. Full variable domain (outside the CDR3, taken from reference TRBV5-4 and TRBJ2-2): ETGVTQSPTHLIKTRGQQVTLRCSSQSGHNTVSWYQQALGQGPQFIFQYYREEENGRGNFPPRFSGLQFPNYSSELNVNALELDDSALYLCASSGGLAGGGTGELFFGEGSRLTVL.

This clone was detected only once. The V and J genes are TRBV7-2 and TRBJ2-1, with D unclear. Trimming removed 4 bases at V and 0 bases at J, with 10 bases between. Per the germline V gene, CDR1 is SGHTA and CDR2 is FQGNSA. The CDR3 consists of 15 residues. CDR3 sequence reads: CASSWSYASYNEQFF. CDR3 sequence (DNA): TGTGCCAGCAGCTGGAGCTACGCCTCCTACAATGAGCAGTTCTTC.

The V gene is TRBV15, the J gene TRBJ1-4; 7 bases are a match to TRBD1. The V gene's germline CDR1 is LNHNV and CDR2 YYDKDF (reference sequence). J lost 8 bases, V lost 4 bases, and 10 bases had no gene match. The CDR3 runs 15 residues. The CDR3 spells CATSTRQGGGEKLFF. Written as DNA, the CDR3 is TGTGCCACCAGCACCCGACAGGGCGGAGGGGAAAAACTGTTTTTT.

CDR3 amino acids: CASSPTRANQPQHF. The CDR3 region has the DNA TGTGCCAGCTCACCGACGAGGGCTAATCAGCCCCAGCATTTT. This chain uses TRBV18 with TRBJ1-5; D ambiguous. The CDR3 covers 14 residues. From germline, CDR1 is KGHSH and CDR2 LQKENI. Deletions cut 3 bases from V and 4 bases from J, with 10 bases between.

The rearrangement uses TRBV6-1 and TRBJ1-5; possibly TRBD1 for D (6 bases). The germline V gene encodes CDR1 MNHNS and CDR2 SASEGT. The CDR3 has 13 residues. Trimming removed 4 bases at V and 5 bases at J, with 9 bases between. DNA for the CDR3: TGTGCCAGCAGTGCACAGGGTCATCAGCCCCAGCATTTT. Translating it yields CASSAQGHQPQHF.

V is TRBV6-1 and J is TRBJ1-3, with D possibly matching TRBD1 (6 bases). V lost 7 bases to trimming and J lost 4 bases, with 17 bases between them. This CDR3 comprises 15 residues. Germline V gene lookup returns CDR1 MNHNS and CDR2 SASEGT. The CDR3 sequence: CASKSGEDGGNTIYF. The CDR3 nucleotides read TGTGCCAGCAAATCAGGGGAAGATGGCGGAAACACCATATATTTT.

The J gene is TRBJ1-5, the V gene TRBV19; D uncertain. In germline, CDR1 is LNHDA, CDR2 SQIVND (reference sequence). V shed 4 bases and J shed 4 bases, with 8 bases lying between them. The CDR3 is made up of 13 amino acids. The CDR3 sequence is CASSRKRNQPQHF. The CDR3 DNA sequence: TGTGCCAGTAGTAGGAAGAGGAATCAGCCCCAGCATTTT. The variable domain in full, with the rest retrieved from reference TRBV19 and TRBJ1-5, is DGGITQSPKYLFRKEGQNVTLSCEQNLNHDAMYWYRQDPGQGLRLIYYSQIVNDFQKGDIAEGYSVSREKKESFPLTVTSAQKNPTAFYLCASSRKRNQPQHFGDGTRLSIL.

The V call is TRBV2, the J call TRBJ1-2; 9 bases align to TRBD1. With 10 bases clipped from V and 4 bases from J, the junction kept 7 bases outside the gene matches. Germline V lookup: CDR1 SNHLY, CDR2 FYNNEI. The CDR3 has 13 residues. Here the CDR3 reads CATPPGQGYGYTF. CDR3 DNA sequence: TGTGCCACCCCACCGGGACAGGGCTATGGCTACACCTTC. Looking up the rest from reference TRBV2 and TRBJ1-2 gives the full variable domain: EPEVTQTPSHQVTQMGQEVILRCVPISNHLYFYWYRQILGQKVEFLVSFYNNEISEKSEIFDDQFSVERPDGSNFTLKIRSTKLEDSAMYFCATPPGQGYGYTFGSGTRLTVV.

This sequence joins TRBV2 and TRBJ2-7; D may be TRBD1 (7 bases). Germline V CDR1 and CDR2: SNHLY, FYNNEI. This CDR3 has 13 amino acids. V lost 3 bases and J lost 7, with 13 bases in between. DNA for the CDR3: TGTGCCAGCAGTGACGCAGGGGGGTGGGAGCAGTACTTC. This codes for CASSDAGGWEQYF.

This clone was seen only a few times. This chain links TRBV9 with TRBJ1-6; D not certain. Trimming stripped 4 bases from V and 9 bases from J, with 17 bases between. The CDR3 loop spans 15 amino acids. Germline-derived CDR1 and CDR2 are SGDLS and YYNGEE. The CDR3 DNA is TGTGCCAGCAGCCCAGCGGAGACGACGGGTTCACCCCTCCACTTT. Protein sequence: CASSPAETTGSPLHF. The variable domain in full, completed from reference TRBV9 and TRBJ1-6, reads DSGVTQTPKHLITATGQRVTLRCSPRSGDLSVYWYQQSLDQGLQFLIQYYNGEERAKGNILERFSAQQFPDLHSELNLSSLELGDSALYFCASSPAETTGSPLHFGNGTRLTVT.

This sequence joins TRBV18 and TRBJ1-2; 8 bases are shared with TRBD1. In germline, CDR1 is KGHSH, CDR2 LQKENI. The CDR3 is 15 residues long. V trimming: 4 bases; J trimming: 3 bases; junction bases outside the gene matches: 7. CDR3 nucleotide sequence: TGTGCCAGCTCACGTCAGCAGGGGGCGGACTATGGCTACACCTTC. Translated, it gives CASSRQQGADYGYTF.

The table lists this clone with a few counts. V and J are TRBV9 and TRBJ2-1; 7 nucleotides match TRBD2. CDR3 size: 17 residues. V lost 3 bases to trimming and J lost 4 bases; unmatched junction nucleotides: 13. From germline, CDR1 is SGDLS and CDR2 YYNGEE. CDR3 in amino acids: CASSEPPLASNYNEQFF. CDR3 in DNA: TGTGCCAGCAGCGAGCCCCCACTAGCGTCCAATTACAATGAGCAGTTCTTC.

The J gene is TRBJ2-1, the V gene TRBV2; 7 bases are a match to TRBD1. V lost 6 bases, J lost 5 bases, and 7 bases stayed unmatched. From germline, CDR1 is SNHLY and CDR2 FYNNEI. The CDR3 loop spans 14 amino acids. In DNA, the CDR3 is TGTGCCAGCAGCCGGGACAGTAGGAACAATGAGCAGTTCTTC. It codes for CASSRDSRNNEQFF.

This clone has a single count. The chain employs TRBV7-9 and TRBJ2-7, with D maybe TRBD2 (5 bases). The CDR3 has 15 residues. V lost 4 bases and J 4 bases, leaving 17 bases between the germline ends. Germline V gives CDR1 SEHNR, CDR2 FQNEAQ (reference sequence). The CDR3 loop reads CASSWELGRNYEQYF. CDR3 bases: TGTGCCAGCAGCTGGGAGTTGGGTCGCAATTACGAGCAGTACTTC.

A word on this clone: One junction end does not reproduce the germline sequence, and a read error may be involved. The rearrangement uses TRBV2 and TRBJ2-2; possible D gene TRBD1, 5 bases. Germline-derived CDR1 and CDR2 are SNHLY and FYNNEI. CDR3 size: 15 residues. CDR3 amino acids: CASRIGPGNPGELFF. The CDR3 nucleotides read TGTGCCAGCAGGATAGGGCCAGGGAACCCCGGGGAGCTGTTTTTT.